The source of this TCR beta chain is a study of blood T cell repertoires in COVID-19. On the study more broadly: Samples representing acute and convalescent COVID-19 were sourced from the United States, Italy and Spain. Sources were T cells, B-cell-depleted T cells, or PBMCs; the material itself was cDNA or gDNA.

V lost 9 bases, J lost 7 bases, and 14 bases stayed unmatched. The CDR3 has 15 residues. Looked up from germline, CDR1 is MRHNA and CDR2 is SNTAGT. In the authors' methods: Reference gene primer amplification yielded estimated nucleated cell counts. The data were produced by immunoSEQ multiplex PCR, yet TCRdb's version contains in-frame clones alone and is incomplete. V, J and clone size are those of that table, while D and trimming were read from the DNA. The profile shows 45,000 to 50,000 clones, approximately 85% of them singletons. The chain employs TRBV6-4 and TRBJ1-5, with 8 bases matching TRBD1. Sequenced: peripheral blood. The TCR was taken from a man in his forties with acute or convalescent COVID-19. CDR3 amino acids: CASPQGAHVEQPQHF. The CDR3, as DNA: TGTGCCAGTCCCCAGGGGGCGCATGTGGAGCAGCCCCAGCATTTT.